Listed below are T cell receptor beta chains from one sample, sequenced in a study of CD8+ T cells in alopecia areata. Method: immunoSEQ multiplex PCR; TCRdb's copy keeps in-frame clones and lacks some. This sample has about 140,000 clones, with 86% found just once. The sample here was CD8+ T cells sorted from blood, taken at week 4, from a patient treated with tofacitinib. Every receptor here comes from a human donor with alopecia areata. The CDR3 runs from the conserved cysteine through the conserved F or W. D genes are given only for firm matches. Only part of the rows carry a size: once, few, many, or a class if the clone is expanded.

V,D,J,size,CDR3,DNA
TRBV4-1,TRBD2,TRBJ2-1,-,CASSQVLAGSYNEQFF,TGCGCCAGCAGCCAAGTGCTAGCGGGCAGCTACAATGAGCAGTTCTTC
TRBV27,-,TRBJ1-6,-,CASSFTGSNSPLHF,TGTGCCAGCAGTTTCACCGGGTCTAATTCACCCCTCCACTTT
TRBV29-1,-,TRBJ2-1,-,CSVAGRNEQFF,TGCAGCGTTGCGGGGCGGAATGAGCAGTTCTTC
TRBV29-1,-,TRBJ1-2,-,CSVGEGKDYGYTF,TGCAGCGTTGGAGAGGGAAAAGACTATGGCTACACCTTC
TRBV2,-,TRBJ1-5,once,CASSVQTDQPQHF,TGTGCCAGCAGTGTACAGACTGATCAGCCCCAGCATTTT
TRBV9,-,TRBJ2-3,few,CASSPVRRTDTQYF,TGTGCCAGCAGCCCCGTACGCCGCACAGATACGCAGTATTTT
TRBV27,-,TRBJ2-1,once,CASSPPGRKYNEQFF,TGTGCCAGCAGTCCCCCGGGCAGGAAGTACAATGAGCAGTTCTTC
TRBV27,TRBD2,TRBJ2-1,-,CASSPGTIPYNEQFF,TGTGCCAGCAGTCCCGGGACTATACCCTACAATGAGCAGTTCTTC
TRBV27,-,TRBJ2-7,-,CASSLSGIGGEQYF,TGTGCCAGCAGTTTATCAGGGATCGGTGGCGAGCAGTACTTC
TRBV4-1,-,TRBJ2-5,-,CASSQGNSNGKETQYF,TGCGCCAGCAGCCAAGGCAATAGCAACGGAAAAGAGACCCAGTACTTC
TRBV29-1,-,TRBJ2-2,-,CSVETRTLAGELFF,TGCAGCGTTGAAACCCGGACGTTGGCTGGGGAGCTGTTTTTT
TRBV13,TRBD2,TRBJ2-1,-,CASSHARSGGYNEQFF,TGTGCCAGCAGCCACGCGCGTAGCGGGGGCTACAATGAGCAGTTCTTC
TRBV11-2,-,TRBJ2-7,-,CASSLPAGREYEQYF,TGTGCCAGCAGCTTACCCGCAGGGCGTGAGTACGAGCAGTACTTC